The sequence of this TCR beta chain was determined in a study of vaccination and CD4 T cells after COVID-19. The wider study: Each post-COVID sample was drawn after diagnosis, and the median interval was roughly 97 days (range 35 to 161).

Sequence data for DNA of cultured CD4+ T cells were generated by the Oncomine TCR Beta short-read assay. TCRdb analysed the PCR reads with MiXCR anew, one entry per CDR3 protein. In the table there are about 12,000 distinct CDR3 sequences, around 64% of which are singletons. CDR1 is MNHNS, CDR2 SASEGT, per germline. The J segment lost 0 bases and the V segment lost 4 bases, leaving 6 bases of the junction unmatched. This CDR3 contains 16 residues. Whole-study results and caveats: Researchers report that a median about 86% of reactive clones in convalescent patients surfaced only post-vaccination.

Treatment meaning: roughly 10-day PBMC culture with coronavirus spike peptide pools or control peptides (ViraFEST assay). Before TCRs were sequenced, ViraFEST expanded antigen-specific T cells with peptide pools. In its sample, this clonotype is medium-sized. The antigen is unknown. The source is a human donor who had recovered from COVID-19. The specimen sequenced was CD4+ T cells from blood, cultured in vitro. This chain uses TRBV6-1 with TRBJ1-1; 9 bases are a match to TRBD1. CDR3 sequence: CASSGQGGFVNTEAFF. The DNA for the CDR3 is TGTGCCAGCAGTGGACAGGGGGGATTCGTGAACACTGAAGCTTTCTTT.